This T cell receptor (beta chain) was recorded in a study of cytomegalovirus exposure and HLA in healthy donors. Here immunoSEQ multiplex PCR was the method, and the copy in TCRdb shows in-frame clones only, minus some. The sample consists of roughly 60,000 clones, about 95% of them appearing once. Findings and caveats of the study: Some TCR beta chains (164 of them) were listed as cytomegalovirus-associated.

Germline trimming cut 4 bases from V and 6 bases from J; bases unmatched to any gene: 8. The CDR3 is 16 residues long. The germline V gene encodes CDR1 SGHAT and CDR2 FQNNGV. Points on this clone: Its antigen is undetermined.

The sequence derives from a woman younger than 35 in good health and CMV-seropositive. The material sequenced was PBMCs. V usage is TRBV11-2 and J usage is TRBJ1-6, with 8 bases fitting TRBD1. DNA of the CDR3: TGTGCCAGCAGCTCGCGACGGACAGGGACTAATTCACCCCTCCACTTT. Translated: CASSSRRTGTNSPLHF.